The sequence of this T cell receptor (beta chain) was determined in a study of beta chain features in type 1 diabetes. Findings and limits, study-wide: Patients with Type 1 diabetes showed moderately but significantly shorter TCRB CDR3s in all four CD4+ subsets.

This clone was seen a handful of times. Antigen specificity is unknown. What was sequenced were expressed TCRB transcripts, since all of the isolated RNA had been reverse transcribed. Clones were read by immunoSEQ multiplex PCR, and TCRdb kept only the in-frame ones, dropping some. The sample contains hundreds of thousands of clones, about 13% of which appear only once. Only one heparinised blood draw was taken per donor, and its volume averaged around 120 mL. This sequence originates from a man under 40 with type 1 diabetes. Sequenced material: naive CD4+ T cells from blood.

CDR3 nucleotides: TGTGCCAGCAGCATGGGACTAGCGGGAGGGCCCTACGAGCAGTACTTC. Protein product: CASSMGLAGGPYEQYF. The chain carries TRBV5-4 and TRBJ2-7, with 16 bases fitting TRBD2. V shed 4 bases, J shed 2 bases, and the junction held 3 bases outside the gene matches. The CDR3 is made up of 16 amino acids. Germline lookup yields CDR1 SGHNT and CDR2 YYREEE (reference sequence).